This T cell receptor beta chain was found in a study of shared clonotypes between healthy human individuals (dated by TCRdb to 2019 to 2021). For context, the study as a whole: A few men and two women, aged 18 to 49 years, made up the cohort. Per donor, three plates each were used for CD4 naive and CD4 memory, two for CD8 naive, and one for CD8 memory. To estimate repertoire size and how much clonotypes are shared between individuals, the study performed deep sequencing of blood TCR repertoires from roughly five healthy adults. To increase sequencing depth and limit assay-specific biases, TCR repertoire library preparation and sequencing were carried out by different laboratories using diverse techniques. Each donor's leukapheresis produced roughly between roughly 0.85 and 9 billion PBMCs. Summary of the overall study and its limitations: Pairwise subsampling led to the expectation that sequencing depth would affect the degree of clonotype sharing among donors. Sampling was limited to blood, and TCR repertoires in tissue likely differ from TCR repertoires in blood. Across four donors, approximately 5% of naive CD4, roughly 3.5% of naive CD8, approximately 2.5% of memory CD4, and about 0.4% of memory CD8 clonotypes were shared. Naive subsets generally had larger estimated clonotype richness than memory subsets did. Because the study included only a small number of donors, the genetic and exposure-history diversity represented was limited. Rarefaction of sorted-subset datasets indicated incomplete sequencing despite the large sequencing depth. Higher generation probabilities were observed for clonotypes shared by all four sorted-subset donors than for non-shared clonotypes.

Remarks on this clone: This receptor's antigen is unknown. No base qualities exist here, and no much larger clone lies one base off it.

CD8 naive samples were CD45RO-negative cells positively selected for CCR7, giving a CD45RA+CCR7+ population that excluded TemRA cells. The donors were healthy, HIV-negative adults with no recently reported acute infections or vaccinations. All donors were Caucasian adults living in Nashville, Tennessee, USA. Blood was collected by leukapheresis, and PBMCs were isolated by Ficoll-Histopaque density gradient centrifugation and then cryopreserved in liquid nitrogen vapor phase. Purity and quantity of every magnetically sorted T cell population were checked by analytical flow cytometry. Genomic DNA was isolated from every sorted fraction and measured by UV absorbance on a Nanodrop 2000c. TCR CDR3 regions were amplified from genomic DNA by multiplex PCR using the deep immunoSEQ assay. Extracted genomic DNA from each cell subset was distributed evenly across all wells of several immunoSEQ 96-well plates, and each plate was treated as a replicate. For sorted subsets, roughly 0.2 ug genomic DNA, equal to tens of thousands of T cell genomes, was loaded into each replicate PCR. Purified libraries were measured with a Qubit 3.0 fluorometer, size-checked on a Bioanalyzer 2100, and measured again with the KAPA Library Quantification kit. Every immunoSEQ 96-well plate was sequenced on a dedicated single-read 150-cycle Illumina NextSeq 550 flow cell. In the paper's pipeline: Because only junctional sequences without quality scores were contained in the immunoSEQ output, filtering matching that applied to full-length reads could not be performed. To assign V/J genes and CDR3, sequences were annotated against IMGT germline references using PyIR, a Python wrapper for IgBLAST v1.9. Reads were removed for weak V/J assignments (E-value above 1e-6), missing CDR3, stop codons, out-of-frame junctions, or ambiguous translated residues. V3J clonotypes were defined as sequences sharing an identical inferred V gene, J gene, and CDR3 amino acid sequence. To compute the percentage overlap between repertoires, the number of shared unique clonotypes was divided by the size of the smaller repertoire. Repertoire richness was assessed with RTK rarefaction, the Chao1 estimator, and Recon v2.1 estimates of unobserved clonotypes. Generation probabilities were computed with OLGA for all TCRbeta clonotypes obtained by the gDNA method from a few donors. Drawn from immuneACCESS, this table holds only the in-frame rearrangements with V and J called that TCRdb kept. Clones are partly lost; checked studies trace under half to an unresolved V gene and leave the rest unexplained. V and J calls and clone size are copied from that table; D and trimming were computed from the DNA. The sample table lists around 2,000,000 clones, approximately 95% of them with a count of one. The ten largest clones capture 0.9% to 1.4% of the sample.

Sample: naive CD8+ T cells sorted from blood. The cell subset or site tag for this specimen amounts to: CD45RA+CCR7+. The TCR comes from a man aged 18-30 years in good health.

The sequenced DNA is TGTGCCAGCAGCTTGGGCCCCGCGAATGAGCAGTTCTTC. Translated, this is CASSLGPANEQFF. The sequence links TRBV13 to TRBJ2-1; confidence is insufficient to name the D gene. Counted from cysteine to phenylalanine, this CDR3 has 13 amino acids. Of all the DNA, just the CDR3 is kept, 39 bases in frame from base 1. Between the V and J ends, shortened by 3 bases and 7 bases respectively, the junction contains 10 bases. Reading the germline V gene (reference sequence) gives CDR1 PRHDT and CDR2 FYEKMQ.